Included here is one TCR beta chain sequence, with context. No cognate antigen has been identified for it. No much larger clone is present one base from it, and per-base qualities are unavailable. According to the study, the label for this sample's time point signals: peripheral blood 12 weeks after first pembrolizumab dose. For every enrolled patient, mismatch repair deficiency was confirmed by either polymerase chain reaction or immunohistochemistry. TCR sequencing was performed for a few patients who responded to pembrolizumab therapy. The phase II trial prospectively evaluated PD-1 blockade with pembrolizumab in advanced mismatch repair-deficient cancers, independent of tissue of origin. Peripheral blood T cell samples were gathered serially, both before PD-1 blockade started and at multiple time points afterward. Blood sampling times were expressed in weeks after the first pembrolizumab dose.

Library preparation used the immunoSEQ multiplex PCR assay. TCRdb holds this immuneACCESS table with in-frame rearrangements only. Some clones are missing; in checked studies, unresolved V genes explain under half, and the rest has no known cause. The sample table lists roughly 80,000 clones, over 70% of them with a count of one. The top ten clones comprise around 2.6% of the sample. The entry originates in a study of PD-1 blockade in mismatch repair-deficient tumors (dated by TCRdb to about 2017). Broadly, across the study: Between late 2013 and late 2016, the trial enrolled 80 to 95 consecutive patients with approximately 12 types of mismatch repair-deficient cancer, all of whom had received prior treatment and were progressing. Deep sequencing of TCR CDR3 regions was used to track tumor-associated T cell clones in peripheral blood of patients responding to PD-1 blockade. What the study reported, not specific to this receptor: After pembrolizumab, tumor-resident clones, which were often undetectable in blood before treatment, expanded rapidly and then contracted, generally ahead of radiologic responses.

The origin of this receptor is an adult with mismatch repair-deficient cancer. Sample: peripheral blood, taken 12 weeks after starting pembrolizumab.

The nucleotide sequence is TGCGCCAGCAGCCCCTTGGGGGGGGCAGGGACCAAAAACATTCAGTACTTC. Translated, it gives CASSPLGGAGTKNIQYF. The sequence links TRBV5-1 to TRBJ2-4, with a weak D call of TRBD2 (7 bases match). V drops 4 bases and J drops 2 bases, leaving 19 bases in between. CDR1 is given as SGHRS and CDR2 as YFSETQ, both from the germline V gene. The CDR3 sequence holds 17 residues, the cysteine and phenylalanine included. Only CDR3 DNA remains: 51 bases, in frame from the first base. The CDR3 plus the reference TRBV5-1 and TRBJ2-4 genes for the other parts give the full variable domain: KAGVTQTPRYLIKTRGQQVTLSCSPISGHRSVSWYQQTPGQGLQFLFEYFSETQRNKGNFPGRFSGRQFSNSRSEMNVSTLELGDSALYLCASSPLGGAGTKNIQYFGAGTRLSVL.